This paragraph covers one T cell receptor beta chain sequence. This sample was included in a study of blood T cell repertoires in COVID-19. Across the whole study: Sources were T cells, B-cell-depleted T cells, or PBMCs; the material itself was cDNA or gDNA.

The CDR3 sequence is 15 residues long. V dropped 5 bases and J dropped 1 base, with 12 bases sitting between them. Germline assignment: CDR1 MNHEY and CDR2 SVGEGT. Per the authors' pipeline: Cell counts per sample came from amplifying reference gene primers. Some clones are missing from TCRdb's copy, which holds only in-frame ones; the method was immunoSEQ multiplex PCR. The V and J calls and clone size were taken over from that table, and D and trimming were inferred from the DNA. The sample has about 220,000 clones, nearly 90% seen once. The sample consisted of PBMCs or T cells enriched from blood (not recorded which). The sequence was collected from a man aged 25 to 40 who had been exposed to COVID-19. V and J are TRBV6-2 or TRBV6-3 and TRBJ1-5, with a possible D match to TRBD1 (5 bases). The CDR3 is CASSELGGSNQPQHF. The CDR3 DNA sequence: TGTGCCAGCAGTGAGCTCGGGGGGAGCAATCAGCCCCAGCATTTT.